These T cell receptor beta chains were read from a single sample in a study of CD4+ T cells in melanoma. Sequenced by immunoSEQ multiplex PCR; TCRdb stores in-frame clones only, minus some. The sample table sets out some 91 clones. Sequences were obtained from a T cell line or clone, from whole sample or a sorted T cell fraction (not recorded which). Every receptor here comes from a human donor with melanoma. Some clones in this sample may be carry-over from other donors' samples. The CDR3 runs from the conserved cysteine through the conserved F or W. A D gene is named only where the DNA matches it firmly. Where a row states a size, it is once, few, many or the class of an expanded clone; other rows omit it.

v_gene	j_gene	d_gene	abundance	CDR3nt	CDR3aa
TRBV6-1	TRBJ2-1	.	.	TGTGCCAGCAGCAGGGACCAATCCTACAATGAGCAGTTCTTC	CASSRDQSYNEQFF
TRBV6-5	TRBJ1-5	.	.	TGTGCCAGCAGTTCTGGACACCAGAATCAGCCCCAGCATTTT	CASSSGHQNQPQHF
TRBV6-1	TRBJ2-1	.	.	TGTGCCAGCAGTGAAGCCCCGGGGGCGTACAATGAGCAGTTCTTC	CASSEAPGAYNEQFF
TRBV2	TRBJ2-3	TRBD2	few	TGTGCCAGCCTTCGGGCTAGCGGGACAGATACGCAGTATTTT	CASLRASGTDTQYF
TRBV5-6	TRBJ1-1	.	.	TGTGCCAGCAGCTTGTACGTGGGAAACACTGAAGCTTTCTTT	CASSLYVGNTEAFF
TRBV7-2	TRBJ1-1	.	.	TGTGCCAGCAGCCTGGGACAGAACACTGAAGCTTTCTTT	CASSLGQNTEAFF
TRBV29-1	TRBJ2-3	.	.	TGCAGCGTCTCATTACTAGGAAATCTAGATACGCAGTATTTT	CSVSLLGNLDTQYF
TRBV6-5	TRBJ2-5	.	.	TGTGCCAGCAGTTACTCGTTTCGGAACCAAGAGACCCAGTACTTC	CASSYSFRNQETQYF
TRBV5-1	TRBJ1-1	.	.	TGCGCCAGCAGCCCGCCGGACAAAAGAGCTGAAGCTTTCTTT	CASSPPDKRAEAFF
TRBV19	TRBJ1-1	.	few	TGTGCCAGTAGTATAGGGGTCGGGAACACTGAAGCTTTCTTT	CASSIGVGNTEAFF
TRBV7-2	TRBJ2-5	.	.	TGTGCCAGCAGCTTAGTCAGAGTTCCCCAAGAGACCCAGTACTTC	CASSLVRVPQETQYF
TRBV9	TRBJ1-4	.	.	TGTGCCAGCAGTGCGACGGGTTATGGCGAAAAACTGTTTTTT	CASSATGYGEKLFF
TRBV6-5	TRBJ1-2	.	.	TGTGCCAGCAGTTACGACAGACTTACTAACTATGGCTACACCTTC	CASSYDRLTNYGYTF
TRBV5-5	TRBJ1-1	.	.	TGTGCCAGCAGCTTGCGGGGGGTGAACACTGAAGCTTTCTTT	CASSLRGVNTEAFF
TRBV6-4	TRBJ2-1	TRBD2	.	TGTGCCAGCAGTGGGGGACTAGAAATCAATGAGCAGTTCTTC	CASSGGLEINEQFF
TRBV27	TRBJ2-7	.	.	TGTGCCACCCTAGGGCGGGCCTACGAGCAGTACTTC	CATLGRAYEQYF
TRBV27	TRBJ1-2	TRBD1	.	TGTGCCAGCAGTTTAGAGGGGGCGCGAGATGGCTACACCTTC	CASSLEGARDGYTF
TRBV2	TRBJ2-7	.	.	TGTGCCAGCTATCAACGGAGGGACGAGCAGTACTTC	CASYQRRDEQYF
TRBV6-5	TRBJ1-2	.	.	TGTGCCAGCAGTTACTCGAGACAGACTCAGTCTGGCTACACCTTC	CASSYSRQTQSGYTF
TRBV5-8	TRBJ1-1	TRBD1	.	TGTGCCAGCAGCTTTGACAGGGGGCCCAAGAACACTGAAGCTTTCTTT	CASSFDRGPKNTEAFF
TRBV19	TRBJ1-5	.	.	TGTGCCAGTAGTATAGATCTGGCAAAGAATCAGCCCCAGCATTTT	CASSIDLAKNQPQHF
TRBV28	TRBJ2-7	.	.	TGTGCCAGCTCTCTCGGGCTAGCGAGCGAGCAGTACTTC	CASSLGLASEQYF
TRBV28	TRBJ2-7	.	.	TGTGCCAGCAGACAAAGCGGGTACGAGCAGTACTTC	CASRQSGYEQYF
TRBV5-6	TRBJ1-3	.	.	TGTGCCAGCAGCGTCTATCCCAACACCATATATTTT	CASSVYPNTIYF
TRBV5-1	TRBJ2-2	.	.	TGCGCCAGCAGCTTGGACCAACCCACCGGGGAGCTGTTTTTT	CASSLDQPTGELFF
TRBV5-4	TRBJ2-1	TRBD2	.	TGTGCCAGCAGCTTTGGGACTAGCGGCTACAATGAGCAGTTCTTC	CASSFGTSGYNEQFF
TRBV7-9	TRBJ2-3	.	.	TGTGCCAGCAGCTTTGGGAAACAGGGTGGCACAGATACGCAGTATTTT	CASSFGKQGGTDTQYF
TRBV25-1	TRBJ1-6	TRBD1	.	TGTGCCAGCAGTGAGGGGGACAGGGGGTTCAATAATTCACCCCTCCACTTT	CASSEGDRGFNNSPLHF
TRBV6-6	TRBJ2-2	.	.	TGTGCCAGCACCGAGACAGCGAACACCGGGGAGCTGTTTTTT	CASTETANTGELFF